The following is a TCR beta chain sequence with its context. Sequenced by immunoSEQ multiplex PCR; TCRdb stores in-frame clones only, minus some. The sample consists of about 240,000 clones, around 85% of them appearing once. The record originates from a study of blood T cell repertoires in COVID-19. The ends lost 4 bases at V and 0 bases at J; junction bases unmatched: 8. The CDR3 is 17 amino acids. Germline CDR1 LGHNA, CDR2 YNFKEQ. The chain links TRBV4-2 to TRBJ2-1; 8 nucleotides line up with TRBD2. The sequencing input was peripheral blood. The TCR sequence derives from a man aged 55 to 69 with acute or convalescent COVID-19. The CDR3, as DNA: TGTGCCAGCAGCCCCTTTTGGGCGGGAGGCTCCTACAATGAGCAGTTCTTC. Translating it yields CASSPFWAGGSYNEQFF.